This is a list of T cell receptor beta chains from one sample in a study of shared clonotypes between healthy human individuals. Profiling relied on immunoSEQ multiplex PCR, and the TCRdb table lists in-frame clones only, not all of them. The table records some 240,000 clones, 50% to 75% of them present only once. Sequenced input: memory CD4+ T cells sorted from blood. The source is a man aged 30 to 45 in good health. CDR3s include the opening cysteine and the closing phenylalanine or tryptophan. A D gene is named only where the DNA matches it firmly. Part of the rows lack a size; the others show once, few, many or a class for expanded clones.

cdr3_nt cdr3_aa cdr3_length j_call d_call v_call clone_size
TGTGCCAGCAGTCCCTATCAGCCCCAGCATTTT CASSPYQPQHF 11 TRBJ1-5 - TRBV6-5 -
TGTGCCAGCAGTTTACCGGGTCCCTACGAGCAGTACTTC CASSLPGPYEQYF 13 TRBJ2-7 - TRBV28 -
TGTGCCAGCATTAATACCGGGGTGAACTACGAGCAGTACTTC CASINTGVNYEQYF 14 TRBJ2-7 - TRBV7-2 -
TGTGCCAGCAGCCGGGACAACCCCCGGGGGGAAAAACTGTTTTTT CASSRDNPRGEKLFF 15 TRBJ1-4 - TRBV11-2 -
TGTGCCAGCAGCCACAGGACAGGGAACACTGAAGCTTTCTTT CASSHRTGNTEAFF 14 TRBJ1-1 TRBD1 TRBV7-9 -
TGTGCCAGCTCAGGCCGGGGGGGCGAAGATACGCAGTATTTT CASSGRGGEDTQYF 14 TRBJ2-3 TRBD2 TRBV18 -
TGTGCCAGCAGTTACTTGGGCCAGGGATCCTACGAGCAGTACTTC CASSYLGQGSYEQYF 15 TRBJ2-7 - TRBV6-6 -
TGTGCCAGCAGCTCCCAGGGGGGGATCGCTGAAGCTTTCTTT CASSSQGGIAEAFF 14 TRBJ1-1 TRBD1 TRBV7-6 -
TGTGCCAGTAGTATACCACTGGGACTAGTGGGGTCCAAAAACATTCAGTACTTC CASSIPLGLVGSKNIQYF 18 TRBJ2-4 TRBD2 TRBV19 -
TGCGCCAGCAGCTTTAGGGGCAGGACGAACACTGAAGCTTTCTTT CASSFRGRTNTEAFF 15 TRBJ1-1 - TRBV5-1 many
TGTGCCAGCAGTTTTATGACAGGGGGCAGAGATACGCAGTATTTT CASSFMTGGRDTQYF 15 TRBJ2-3 TRBD1 TRBV28 -
TGTGCCACCAGCAGAGATCGTTCCTACGAGCAGTACTTC CATSRDRSYEQYF 13 TRBJ2-7 - TRBV15 -
TGTGCCAGCAGCTTGGCGGCGGGAGAAGCCTACGAGCAGTACTTC CASSLAAGEAYEQYF 15 TRBJ2-7 TRBD2 TRBV5-4 -
TGTGCTAGCAGCCCGAACTGGGACAGGGGACGGGGGGAGACCCAGTACTTC CASSPNWDRGRGETQYF 17 TRBJ2-5 TRBD1 TRBV7-7 -
TGTGCCACCAGCGCAGGGGCTGGGGCCAACGTCCTGACTTTC CATSAGAGANVLTF 14 TRBJ2-6 - TRBV15 -
TGCGCCAGCACCGCCGTCGGTGTCGGTGTCGGGGAGCTGTTTTTT CASTAVGVGVGELFF 15 TRBJ2-2 - TRBV10-2 once
TGCGCCAGCAGCTTGGGGGAAGCGTCCGGCAATGAGCAGTTCTTC CASSLGEASGNEQFF 15 TRBJ2-1 - TRBV5-1 few
TGTGCCAGCAGTCCCTACACTAGCGGGAATAAGTACGAGCAGTACTTC CASSPYTSGNKYEQYF 16 TRBJ2-7 TRBD2 TRBV28 many
TGTGCCACCAGCAGAGAGTTCGGGGGGCAGTTCTTC CATSREFGGQFF 12 TRBJ2-1 - TRBV15 -
TGTGCCAGTAGTACGGGACAGGGGGCAAGCGGGGAGCTGTTTTTT CASSTGQGASGELFF 15 TRBJ2-2 TRBD1 TRBV19 few
TGTGCCAGCAGCCCCGGGCCTGAGCAGTTCTTC CASSPGPEQFF 11 TRBJ2-1 - TRBV11-2 -
TGTGCCAGCAGCTTTAGTGTGACAGGGCCGAACACCGGGGAGCTGTTTTTT CASSFSVTGPNTGELFF 17 TRBJ2-2 TRBD1 TRBV5-4 -
TGCGCCAGCAGTGAAGGAACCCAGGTCTATGGCTACACCTTC CASSEGTQVYGYTF 14 TRBJ1-2 - TRBV10-2 -
TGTGCCAGCAGCCAGGGGACAGGGGGATATGGCTACACCTTC CASSQGTGGYGYTF 14 TRBJ1-2 TRBD1 TRBV2 -
TGCGCCAGCAGCTTTGGGGGCCAAGAGACCCAGTACTTC CASSFGGQETQYF 13 TRBJ2-5 - TRBV5-1 -
TGTGCCAGTAGTCGCGGACTAGCGGGAATTCGGTACAATGAGCAGTTCTTC CASSRGLAGIRYNEQFF 17 TRBJ2-1 TRBD2 TRBV19 -
TGTGCCAGTAGTATTTCCCCGGATAGCAATCAGCCCCAGCATTTT CASSISPDSNQPQHF 15 TRBJ1-5 - TRBV19 many
TGTGCCAGCAGCTTAGGAGCGGGACGGAAGAACTATGGCTACACCTTC CASSLGAGRKNYGYTF 16 TRBJ1-2 - TRBV7-9 -
TGTGCCAGCAGTGATAAGGACAGGGGAGGAGATACGCAGTATTTT CASSDKDRGGDTQYF 15 TRBJ2-3 TRBD1 TRBV25-1 -
TGTGCCAGCACTGGAAGACAAGATGGCTACAATGAGCAGTTCTTC CASTGRQDGYNEQFF 15 TRBJ2-1 - TRBV25-1 -
TGTGCCAGCAGTGATGGCAGGGTGTCGACTAATGAAAAACTGTTTTTT CASSDGRVSTNEKLFF 16 TRBJ1-4 - TRBV2 -
TGCAGCGCACGACAGGGGGGCACAGATACGCAGTATTTT CSARQGGTDTQYF 13 TRBJ2-3 TRBD1 TRBV29-1 -
TGTGCCAGCCGCTCTAACTATGGCTACACCTTC CASRSNYGYTF 11 TRBJ1-2 - TRBV19 -
TGTGCCAGCAGCTTGGACAGAAACTATGGCTACACCTTC CASSLDRNYGYTF 13 TRBJ1-2 - TRBV5-4 once
TGTGCCAGCAGCGTCACTAGCGGGAGGGTCGATGAGCAGTTCTTC CASSVTSGRVDEQFF 15 TRBJ2-1 TRBD2 TRBV9 -
TGTGCCAGCTCACCACTCGTAGGGGGGGAGACCCAGTACTTC CASSPLVGGETQYF 14 TRBJ2-5 - TRBV18 -
TGCGCCAGCAGCTTGGGGGACTCCTGGGGAGCAGATACGCAGTATTTT CASSLGDSWGADTQYF 16 TRBJ2-3 - TRBV5-1 once
TGTGCCAGCAGCTTCTCCGGACACACAGATACGCAGTATTTT CASSFSGHTDTQYF 14 TRBJ2-3 - TRBV7-3 -
TGTGCCAGCAGGAGGGCCCCGGGCACCTACGAGCAGTACTTC CASRRAPGTYEQYF 14 TRBJ2-7 - TRBV25-1 -
TGTGCCATCAAAGAGGGACTGCCTGGCACCGGGGAGCTGTTTTTT CAIKEGLPGTGELFF 15 TRBJ2-2 - TRBV10-3 -
TGTGCCAGCAGCGTAGCTTCCGCGCGGGGCGGGGAGCTGTTTTTT CASSVASARGGELFF 15 TRBJ2-2 - TRBV9 many
TGTGCCAGCAGTTTAGTGCCTAGCGCCCCTGGCGAGACCCAGTACTTC CASSLVPSAPGETQYF 16 TRBJ2-5 - TRBV27 -
TGTGCCAGCAGCTTAGCGGGAGGTCAAGAGACCCAGTACTTC CASSLAGGQETQYF 14 TRBJ2-5 TRBD2 TRBV5-4 -
TGCGCCAGCAGCCTAGGGACTAGCGGAATTAAATACTACAATGAGCAGTTCTTC CASSLGTSGIKYYNEQFF 18 TRBJ2-1 TRBD2 TRBV5-1 -
TGTGCCAGCAGTGACTCGGTCAGGGGCCATGGCTACACCTTC CASSDSVRGHGYTF 14 TRBJ1-2 - TRBV6-4 -
TGTGCCTGGAGTGTAATCAGCTACGAGCAGTACTTC CAWSVISYEQYF 12 TRBJ2-7 - TRBV30 -
TGCGCCAGCAGCCAGTACCCGACTAGCGGTTATGATACTAACAATGAGCAGTTCTTC CASSQYPTSGYDTNNEQFF 19 TRBJ2-1 TRBD2 TRBV4-3 -